A selection of T cell receptor beta chains follows, all from one sample in a study of technical replicates of blood from a handful of donors. Measured with immunoSEQ multiplex PCR; TCRdb has only the in-frame clones, and not every one. Of 80,000 or so clones listed, approximately 98% are singletons. Material for sequencing was T cells isolated from PBMCs. Every receptor here comes from a human donor in good health. CDR3s include the opening cysteine and the closing phenylalanine or tryptophan. Each record gives: clone size, V gene, D gene, J gene, CDR3 DNA, CDR3 protein. D genes are given only for firm matches. Expanded clones get a size class; other rows say once, few or many, or leave the size out.

NA	TRBV7-9	NA	TRBJ2-1	TGTGCCAGCAGCTTAGTGGGCCGGATATACAATGAGCAGTTCTTC	CASSLVGRIYNEQFF
once	TRBV7-3	TRBD2	TRBJ2-2	TGTGCCAGCAGCTTGATAGCGGGAGGGACCGGGGAGCTGTTTTTT	CASSLIAGGTGELFF
NA	TRBV5-6	NA	TRBJ1-2	TGTGCCAGCAGCTTGTTGGGTCAGGGGACGGTTGTCTATGGCTACACCTTC	CASSLLGQGTVVYGYTF
NA	TRBV5-8	NA	TRBJ2-2	TGTGCCAGCAGCTTGACCGTTCTAGAAATCGGGGAGCTGTTTTTT	CASSLTVLEIGELFF
NA	TRBV2	NA	TRBJ2-7	TGTGCCAGCAGTGAACCGGGACTCACTTACGAGCAGTACTTC	CASSEPGLTYEQYF
NA	TRBV4-1	NA	TRBJ1-1	TGCGCCAGCAGCTCTATACTGAACACTGAAGCTTTCTTT	CASSSILNTEAFF
few	TRBV6-5	TRBD1	TRBJ1-1	TGTGCCAGCACCAGGGACAGCCTAGCTTTCTTT	CASTRDSLAFF
NA	TRBV9	TRBD2	TRBJ2-1	TGTGCCAGCAGCGCTAGCGGGAGAGGCGATGAGCAGTTCTTC	CASSASGRGDEQFF
NA	TRBV9	NA	TRBJ1-4	TGTGCCAGCAGCGCCAGGGTGGAAGAAAAACTGTTTTTT	CASSARVEEKLFF
NA	TRBV28	TRBD1	TRBJ1-1	TGTGCCAGCAGTTTTAGGGACAGGGAAAACACTGAAGCTTTCTTT	CASSFRDRENTEAFF
NA	TRBV7-8	NA	TRBJ2-3	TGTGCCAGCAGCTTAAGTACGGCGGGAAGTACAGATACGCAGTATTTT	CASSLSTAGSTDTQYF
NA	TRBV11-1	TRBD1	TRBJ1-1	TGTGCCAGCAGCATCGGGTTAGGACAGGGCACTGAAGCTTTCTTT	CASSIGLGQGTEAFF
NA	TRBV27	TRBD2	TRBJ2-7	TGTGCCAGCAGCCTCGGGAGGCGCGACTACGAGCAGTACTTC	CASSLGRRDYEQYF
NA	TRBV28	NA	TRBJ2-2	TGTGCCAGCAACGTTAACCCGAGGAGCTCAAACACCGGGGAGCTGTTTTTT	CASNVNPRSSNTGELFF
NA	TRBV9	TRBD1	TRBJ2-7	TGTGCCAGCAGCGTAACAGGGGCCTTCTACGAGCAGTACTTC	CASSVTGAFYEQYF
NA	TRBV5-6	TRBD2	TRBJ2-3	TGTGCCAGCAGCTTGGGTGCTAGCGGGTTCACAGATACGCAGTATTTT	CASSLGASGFTDTQYF
NA	TRBV6-1	NA	TRBJ1-3	TGTGCCAGCAGTGAGGCGAGGAGCTCTGGAAACACCATATATTTT	CASSEARSSGNTIYF
once	TRBV15	NA	TRBJ1-4	TGTGCCACCAGCAGAGCGACAGCCCGCAGGGAAAAACTGTTTTTT	CATSRATARREKLFF
NA	TRBV10-3	NA	TRBJ2-1	TGTGCCATCAGTGAGTCCCCGCGGTCCTCCTACAATGAGCAGTTCTTC	CAISESPRSSYNEQFF
NA	TRBV6-4	NA	TRBJ1-5	TGTGCCAGCAGTGACTCAGGCGGTTATCAGCCCCAGCATTTT	CASSDSGGYQPQHF
NA	TRBV4-2	NA	TRBJ1-1	TGTGCCAGCAGCCAAGGAGATTACACTGAAGCTTTCTTT	CASSQGDYTEAFF
NA	TRBV15	TRBD1	TRBJ2-2	TGTGCCACCAGCAGATCGGGACAGGCTCTTGGCGGGGAGCTGTTTTTT	CATSRSGQALGGELFF
NA	TRBV28	NA	TRBJ1-1	TGTGCCAGCAGACTCTTGCGGGGGGCCACTGAAGCTTTCTTT	CASRLLRGATEAFF
few	TRBV5-1	TRBD2	TRBJ2-1	TGCGCCAGCAGTTTACTAGCGGGAGGAAATGAGCAGTTCTTC	CASSLLAGGNEQFF
NA	TRBV4-2	NA	TRBJ2-3	TGTGCCAGCAGCCAAGACAGAAGCACAGATACGCAGTATTTT	CASSQDRSTDTQYF
NA	TRBV4-1	TRBD2	TRBJ2-7	TGCGCCAGCAGCCAAGTATTTGGACTAGCGGCCTACGAGCAGTACTTC	CASSQVFGLAAYEQYF
NA	TRBV4-2	NA	TRBJ2-7	TGTGCCAGCAGCCAAGAGGGGGGAGAGCAGTACTTC	CASSQEGGEQYF
NA	TRBV11-2	NA	TRBJ2-5	TGTGCCAGCAGCTACGCGGGCCCCCTATGGGCCAACGAGACCCAGTACTTC	CASSYAGPLWANETQYF
once	TRBV7-3	NA	TRBJ2-1	TGTGCCAGCAGCTTGACGATACGCGGAACCGACAATGAGCAGTTCTTC	CASSLTIRGTDNEQFF
NA	TRBV14	NA	TRBJ1-1	TGTGCCAGCAGAACGGGGACTGAAGCTTTCTTT	CASRTGTEAFF
once	TRBV7-8	TRBD2	TRBJ2-7	TGTGCCAGCAGCTTAGTAAGCGGGAGGACCACCTACGAGCAGTACTTC	CASSLVSGRTTYEQYF
NA	TRBV6-5	TRBD1	TRBJ1-2	TGTGCCAGCATAGACAGGGCCTCAAACTATGGCTACACCTTC	CASIDRASNYGYTF
NA	TRBV27	TRBD2	TRBJ2-7	TGTGCCAGCAGCTCCCTGGGACTAGCCTCCTACGAGCAGTACTTC	CASSSLGLASYEQYF
NA	TRBV29-1	NA	TRBJ2-7	TGCAGCGTGAGGGCGGGGCCCCACAAGGAGCAGTACTTC	CSVRAGPHKEQYF
NA	TRBV10-3	NA	TRBJ1-2	TGTGCCATCCGGGGGGAAAGTGGCTACACCTTC	CAIRGESGYTF
NA	TRBV5-6	NA	TRBJ2-7	TGTGCCAGCAGCTTGGTCTCGGGGAACGAGCAGTACTTC	CASSLVSGNEQYF
NA	TRBV27	NA	TRBJ1-1	TGTGCCAGCAGTTCGGCGGGGGTGGGCACTGAAGCTTTCTTT	CASSSAGVGTEAFF
NA	TRBV6-1	NA	TRBJ1-3	TGTGCCAGCAGTGAAGAAAGCCCTTTTGGGCAGGGTGAAAGGAACACCATATATTTT	CASSEESPFGQGERNTIYF
NA	TRBV9	NA	TRBJ1-1	TGTGCCAGCAGCGTACAGGTTGTTGGGCCTGAAGCTTTCTTT	CASSVQVVGPEAFF
NA	TRBV5-1	NA	TRBJ2-5	TGCGCCAGCAGCTTGCCTACCGAGACCCAGTACTTC	CASSLPTETQYF
NA	TRBV9	TRBD2	TRBJ2-3	TGTGCCAGCAGCGTAGGTATGGCGGGAGAGGCCACAGATACGCAGTATTTT	CASSVGMAGEATDTQYF
NA	TRBV27	NA	TRBJ2-7	TGTGCCAGCAGACGGACAGTCGGCCTCTACGAGCAGTACTTC	CASRRTVGLYEQYF
NA	TRBV9	NA	TRBJ2-2	TGTGCCAGCAGCGTCTCCAGGGTCACCGGGGAGCTGTTTTTT	CASSVSRVTGELFF
NA	TRBV5-1	TRBD1	TRBJ2-1	TGCGCCAGCACACTACCTCCCCGGACAGGGGGTCATGAGCAGTTCTTC	CASTLPPRTGGHEQFF
NA	TRBV29-1	TRBD2	TRBJ2-1	TGCAGCCCCATCCGAACTGGCGGGGGCAATGAGCAGTTCTTC	CSPIRTGGGNEQFF
NA	TRBV6-1	TRBD1	TRBJ2-3	TGTGCCAGCTGGGACAGGGTGACAGATACGCAGTATTTT	CASWDRVTDTQYF
NA	TRBV6-1	TRBD2	TRBJ2-7	TGTGCCAGCATCAGACTAGCGGGCCCCTACGAGCAGTACTTC	CASIRLAGPYEQYF
NA	TRBV2	TRBD2	TRBJ2-1	TGTGCCAGCAGGGTAGCGGGAGGGGTATACAATGAGCAGTTCTTC	CASRVAGGVYNEQFF
NA	TRBV5-6	NA	TRBJ2-7	TGTGCCAGCAGCTGGGGGGAACTAGAAGGATCTTGGTTCGAGCAGTACTTC	CASSWGELEGSWFEQYF
NA	TRBV23-1	NA	TRBJ1-1	TGCGCCAGCAGTCGAGTTACCTTCTTT	CASSRVTFF
NA	TRBV7-3	TRBD2	TRBJ2-1	TGTGCCAGCAGCCCGGGACTAGCGGGTAATGAGCAGTTCTTC	CASSPGLAGNEQFF
NA	TRBV7-2	NA	TRBJ2-6	TGTGCCAGCAGCTTCGGGGTCGCTGGGGCCAACGTCCTGACTTTC	CASSFGVAGANVLTF